This TCR beta chain originates from a study of control samples from healthy donors and cancer patients. Only in-frame clones appear in the TCRdb table, and some are missing; sequencing was by immunoSEQ multiplex PCR. The sample yields more than 45,000 clones, roughly 90% seen once. This clonotype originated in a man aged 25-45 years with colorectal cancer. The sequencing sample was made of PBMCs.

The DNA of the CDR3 is TGTGCCAGCAGCACACAGGGAACCTATGGCTACACCTTC. As protein: CASSTQGTYGYTF. V is TRBV6-6 and J is TRBJ1-2, with a tentative D call TRBD1 (6 bases). This CDR3 is 13 amino acids long. From germline, CDR1 is MNHNY and CDR2 SVGAGI (reference sequence). V lost 6 bases and J 4 bases, leaving 12 bases between the germline ends.